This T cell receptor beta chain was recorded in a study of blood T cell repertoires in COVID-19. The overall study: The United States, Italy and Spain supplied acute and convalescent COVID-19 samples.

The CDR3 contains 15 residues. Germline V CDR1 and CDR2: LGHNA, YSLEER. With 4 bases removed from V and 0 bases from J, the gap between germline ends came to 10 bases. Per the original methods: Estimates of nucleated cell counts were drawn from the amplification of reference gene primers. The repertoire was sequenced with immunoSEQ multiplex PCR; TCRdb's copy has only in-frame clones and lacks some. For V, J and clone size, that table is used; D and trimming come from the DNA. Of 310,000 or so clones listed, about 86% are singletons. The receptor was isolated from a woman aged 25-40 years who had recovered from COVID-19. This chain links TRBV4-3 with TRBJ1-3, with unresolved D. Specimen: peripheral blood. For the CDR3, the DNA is TGCGCCAGCAGCCTAGCCGGCAGCTCTGGAAACACCATATATTTT. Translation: CASSLAGSSGNTIYF.